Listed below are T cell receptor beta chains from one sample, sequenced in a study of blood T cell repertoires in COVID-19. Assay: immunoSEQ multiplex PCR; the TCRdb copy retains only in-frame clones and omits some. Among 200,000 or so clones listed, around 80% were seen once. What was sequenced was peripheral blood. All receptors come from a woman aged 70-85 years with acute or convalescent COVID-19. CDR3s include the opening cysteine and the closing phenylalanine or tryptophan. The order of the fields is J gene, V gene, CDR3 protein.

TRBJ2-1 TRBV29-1 CSVDQRYNEQFF
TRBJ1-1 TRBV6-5 CASRGQLGTEAFF
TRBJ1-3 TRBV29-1 CSVDGRMTGGNTIYF
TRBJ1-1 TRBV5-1 CASSFSGTGNTEAFF
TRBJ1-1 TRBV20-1 CSASTQDRGHTEAFF
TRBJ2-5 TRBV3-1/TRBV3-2 CASSQDPGGETQYF
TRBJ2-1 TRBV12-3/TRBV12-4 CASSLDRGNEQFF
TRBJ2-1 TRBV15 CATSAQIDSYNEQFF
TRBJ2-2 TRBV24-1 CASTSGMVSGELFF
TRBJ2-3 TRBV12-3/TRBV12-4 CASSLVGKDTQYF
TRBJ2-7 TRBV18 CASSPGLALSYEQYF
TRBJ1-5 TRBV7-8 CASSQERTGVRRPQHF
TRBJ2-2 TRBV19 CASSIIVEGELFF
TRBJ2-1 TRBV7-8 CASSPQGGFYNEQFF
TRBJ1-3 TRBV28 CASSLEAGNTIYF
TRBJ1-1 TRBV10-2 CASSESTGPNTEAFF
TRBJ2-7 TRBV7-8 CASSPRTPGLAGVKVSYEQYF
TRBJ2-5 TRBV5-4 CASSSPGVRETQYF
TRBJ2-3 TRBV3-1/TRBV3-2 CASSPRLLTDTQYF
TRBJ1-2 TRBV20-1 CSARTLDGYTF
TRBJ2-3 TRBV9 CASSPGLRTDTQYF
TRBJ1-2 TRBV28 CASSQRGGGQRNYGYTF
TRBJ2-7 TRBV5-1 CASSGGGFKYF
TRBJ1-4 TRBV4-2 CASSRTTGTGDEKLFF
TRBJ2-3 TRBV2 CASTPGQTDTQYF
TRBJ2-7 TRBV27 CASTSGTSGRRYEQYF
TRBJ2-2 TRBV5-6 CASSLGQNTGELFF
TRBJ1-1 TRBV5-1 CASSLGRQEAFF
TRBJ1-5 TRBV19 CASTSAEGVQHF
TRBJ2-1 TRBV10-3 CAISEGTSGSNEQFF
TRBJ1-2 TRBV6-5 CASSFDRGIDGYTF
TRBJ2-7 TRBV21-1 CASSGGGSSYEQYF
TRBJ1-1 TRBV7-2 CASSLLRNTEAFF
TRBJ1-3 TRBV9 CASSVMDSGGNTIYF
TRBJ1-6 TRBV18 CASSPRDRTDSPLHF
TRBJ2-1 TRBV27 CASSPVASGLFF
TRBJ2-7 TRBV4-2 CASSQDLTGVLGEQYF
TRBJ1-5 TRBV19 CASRLTGDSNQPQHF
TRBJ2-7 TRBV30 CAWYPKTGTYEQYF
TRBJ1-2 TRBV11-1 CASSPRGGANYGYTF
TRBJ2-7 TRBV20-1 CSATTTGGLYF
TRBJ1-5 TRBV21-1 CASSKVRPQHF